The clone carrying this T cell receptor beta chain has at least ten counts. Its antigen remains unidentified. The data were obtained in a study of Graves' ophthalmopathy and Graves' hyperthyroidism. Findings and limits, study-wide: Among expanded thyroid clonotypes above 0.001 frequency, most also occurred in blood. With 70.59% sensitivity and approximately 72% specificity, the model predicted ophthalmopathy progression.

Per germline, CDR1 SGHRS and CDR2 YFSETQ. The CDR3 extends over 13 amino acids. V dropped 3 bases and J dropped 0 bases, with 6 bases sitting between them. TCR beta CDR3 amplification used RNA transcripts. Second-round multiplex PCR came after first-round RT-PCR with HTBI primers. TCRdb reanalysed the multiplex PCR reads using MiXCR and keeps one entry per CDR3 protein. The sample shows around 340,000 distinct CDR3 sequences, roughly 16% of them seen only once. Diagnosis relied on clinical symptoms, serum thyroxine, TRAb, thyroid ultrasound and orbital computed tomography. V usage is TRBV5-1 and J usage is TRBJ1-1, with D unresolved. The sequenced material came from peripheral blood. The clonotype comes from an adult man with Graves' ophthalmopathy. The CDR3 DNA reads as TGCGCCAGCAGCTCGGGAGTGAACACTGAAGCTTTCTTT. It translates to CASSSGVNTEAFF.